The T cell receptor (beta chain) described here comes from a study of OX40 agonist ivuxolimab in advanced cancers. Study observations and caveats: Antigens targeted by the expanded peripheral T cells were not determined. Expanded clones were, on average, more numerous in CD8+ T cells than in CD4+.

CDR3 length: 17 amino acids. J gave up 3 bases and V 3 bases, and 11 bases lay outside the gene matches. CDR1 is LNHDA and CDR2 is SQIVND in the germline V gene (reference sequence). The method was immunoSEQ multiplex PCR; TCRdb's version includes in-frame clones alone and lacks a portion of them. The profile covers tens of thousands of clones, with under 85% appearing a single time and 0.4% to 0.55% taken by the ten largest. On this clone itself: Its specificity is unknown.

Patients with a history of autoimmune disease or on systemic immunosuppression were excluded. At cycle 4 day 1, cycle 7 day 1, and baseline, blood was sampled. The chain couples TRBV19 to TRBJ2-1, with TRBD2 matching over 7 bases. The TCR sequence derives from an adult with an advanced solid tumor such as melanoma, head and neck, liver or kidney cancer. The sample was CD4+ or CD8+ T cells sorted from blood, taken in a trial of the OX40 agonist ivuxolimab. The CDR3 spells CASSMSGSGGRYNEQFF. The CDR3 DNA reads as TGTGCCAGTAGTATGAGCGGGTCGGGGGGACGCTACAATGAGCAGTTCTTC. Full variable domain (missing parts from reference TRBV19 and TRBJ2-1): DGGITQSPKYLFRKEGQNVTLSCEQNLNHDAMYWYRQDPGQGLRLIYYSQIVNDFQKGDIAEGYSVSREKKESFPLTVTSAQKNPTAFYLCASSMSGSGGRYNEQFFGPGTRLTVL.